This T cell receptor (beta chain) was documented in a study of OX40 agonist ivuxolimab in advanced cancers. Study-wide findings and caveats: Antigen specificity of clonally expanded peripheral T cells was not established.

Sequencing was performed with immunoSEQ multiplex PCR; in TCRdb, only in-frame clones are kept and a portion is missing. The sample contains 70,000 to 85,000 clones, 86% of which appear only once. Of note for this clone: Its cognate antigen is unknown.

Specimen: CD4+ or CD8+ T cells sorted from blood, collected in a trial of the OX40 agonist ivuxolimab. The TCR sequence derives from an adult with an advanced solid tumor such as melanoma, head and neck, liver or kidney cancer.

The DNA for the CDR3 is TGTGCCTGGAGGCGGTCTGAGAGCACAGATACGCAGTATTTT. It translates to CAWRRSESTDTQYF. The V and J genes are TRBV30 and TRBJ2-3; no clear D. The CDR3 has 14 amino acids. V was cut by 3 bases and J by 0 bases, with 10 bases left in between. CDR1 GTSNPN and CDR2 SVGIG come from the germline V gene (reference sequence). Complete variable domain (other parts from reference TRBV30 and TRBJ2-3): SQTIHQWPATLVQPVGSPLSLECTVEGTSNPNLYWYRQAAGRGLQLLFYSVGIGQISSEVPQNLSASRPQDRQFILSSKKLLLSDSGFYLCAWRRSESTDTQYFGPGTRLTVL.